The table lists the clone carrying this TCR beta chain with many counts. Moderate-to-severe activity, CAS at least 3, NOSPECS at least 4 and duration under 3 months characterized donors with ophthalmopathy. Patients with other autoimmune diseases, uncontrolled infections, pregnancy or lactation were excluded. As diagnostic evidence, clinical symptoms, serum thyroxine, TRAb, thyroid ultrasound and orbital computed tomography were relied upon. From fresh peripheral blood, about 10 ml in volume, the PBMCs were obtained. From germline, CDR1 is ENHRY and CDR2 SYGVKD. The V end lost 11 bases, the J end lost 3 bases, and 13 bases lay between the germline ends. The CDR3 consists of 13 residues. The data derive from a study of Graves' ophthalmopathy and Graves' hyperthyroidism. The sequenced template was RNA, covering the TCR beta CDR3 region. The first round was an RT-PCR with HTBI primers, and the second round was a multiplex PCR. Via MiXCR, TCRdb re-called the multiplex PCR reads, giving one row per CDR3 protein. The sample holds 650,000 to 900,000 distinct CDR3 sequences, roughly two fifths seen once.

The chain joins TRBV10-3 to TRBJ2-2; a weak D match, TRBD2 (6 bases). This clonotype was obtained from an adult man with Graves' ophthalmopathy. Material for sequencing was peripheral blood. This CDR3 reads CASGGTYTGELFF. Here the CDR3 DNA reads TGTGCCTCAGGCGGGACGTACACCGGGGAGCTGTTTTTT.